A selection of T cell receptor beta chains follows, all from one sample in a study of shared clonotypes between healthy human individuals. Profiled with immunoSEQ multiplex PCR; TCRdb holds only in-frame clones, not every one. The sample has about 490,000 clones; roughly 80% are singletons. Specimen: PBMCs. The origin of the receptors is a woman aged 40 to 50 in good health. Some clones in this sample may be carry-over from other donors' samples. Both conserved end residues are part of each CDR3. D genes are given only for firm matches. Not all rows give a size; the values are once, few, many and, for expanded clones, a class.

TRBJ1-5	NA	NA	TRBV30	TGTGCCTGGAGTGTCGAGGGGTATCAGCCCCAGCATTTT	CAWSVEGYQPQHF
TRBJ1-2	NA	NA	TRBV5-5	TGTGCCAGCAGCTACATACACCAGGGGCGAGAAGGCTATGGCTACACCTTC	CASSYIHQGREGYGYTF
TRBJ2-6	TRBD2	NA	TRBV7-9	TGTGCCAGCAGCTTAGTGCGTCTAGCGGGCCACTCTGGGGCCAACGTCCTGACTTTC	CASSLVRLAGHSGANVLTF
TRBJ1-2	NA	NA	TRBV7-2	TGTGCCAGCACCAAGACCGGGTGGGATGGCTACACCTTC	CASTKTGWDGYTF
TRBJ2-5	TRBD1	NA	TRBV11-1	TGTGCCAGCAGCCTAGCCGGGACAGCCCAAGAGACCCAGTACTTC	CASSLAGTAQETQYF
TRBJ2-2	TRBD2	once	TRBV7-9	TGTGCCAGCAGCTTAGCGGGAGGGCCCGGGGAGCTGTTTTTT	CASSLAGGPGELFF
TRBJ1-5	TRBD1	NA	TRBV6-4	TGTGCCAGCAGTAAAAAACTGGACAGGGGGCATCAGCCCCAGCATTTT	CASSKKLDRGHQPQHF
TRBJ2-7	NA	NA	TRBV5-1	TGCGCCAGCAGCTCCGGGGGCGGAAGCTCCTACGAGCAGTACTTC	CASSSGGGSSYEQYF
TRBJ1-1	NA	once	TRBV15	TGTGCCACCAGCAGAGATTGGGGCACTGAAGCTTTCTTT	CATSRDWGTEAFF
TRBJ2-3	TRBD2	NA	TRBV7-2	TGTGCCAGCAACCTCCGAAGGCCTAGCGGGACTAGCACAGATACGCAGTATTTT	CASNLRRPSGTSTDTQYF
TRBJ1-2	TRBD1	NA	TRBV10-3	TGTGCCATCAGCGCACAGGGGAACGGCTACACCTTC	CAISAQGNGYTF
TRBJ1-1	NA	NA	TRBV4-1	TGCGCCAGCAGCCGCCCAGGAGGCGGGATAGAAGCTTTCTTT	CASSRPGGGIEAFF
TRBJ1-2	NA	once	TRBV25-1	TGTGCCATTTTTGGCAACCTGGATGGCTACACCTTC	CAIFGNLDGYTF
TRBJ2-3	TRBD2	NA	TRBV7-9	TGTGCCAGCAGCCCTACTAGCGTGGGGGATACGCAGTATTTT	CASSPTSVGDTQYF
TRBJ2-7	TRBD1	NA	TRBV9	TGTGCCAGCAGCGTAGCGGGAGGACAGGGGGTCTACGAGCAGTACTTC	CASSVAGGQGVYEQYF
TRBJ2-2	TRBD2	NA	TRBV2	TGTGCCAGCATGGGCCTAGCGGGTCCCCCGGGGACCGGGGAGCTGTTTTTT	CASMGLAGPPGTGELFF
TRBJ2-5	NA	NA	TRBV5-1	TGCGCCAGCAGCTTGTTGCGGTGGACGCAAGAGACCCAGTACTTC	CASSLLRWTQETQYF
TRBJ1-1	NA	NA	TRBV5-4	TGTGCCAGCAGCTTGGAATGGTCGAACACTGAAGCTTTCTTT	CASSLEWSNTEAFF
TRBJ1-6	NA	NA	TRBV27	TGTGCCAGCAGTCCTAGACGGGACAATAATTCACCCCTCCACTTT	CASSPRRDNNSPLHF
TRBJ2-1	TRBD2	NA	TRBV10-3	TGTGCCATCAGTGAGGGGCGGGAGGTCGGTGAGCAGTTCTTC	CAISEGREVGEQFF
TRBJ2-7	TRBD1	few	TRBV5-1	TGCGCCAGCAGCCAACCCCCGGGACAGGGGTACGAGCAGTACTTC	CASSQPPGQGYEQYF
TRBJ2-1	TRBD2	NA	TRBV9	TGTGCCAGCAGCGTGGATTGGGGACTAGCGATCTCCTACAATGAGCAGTTCTTC	CASSVDWGLAISYNEQFF
TRBJ1-2	NA	many	TRBV6-5	TGTGCCAGCAGTTACTCGAGAGGGTTGGGCTACACCTTC	CASSYSRGLGYTF
TRBJ2-7	NA	few	TRBV10-2	TGCGCCAGCAGTGGGGGTTCCTACGAGCAGTACTTC	CASSGGSYEQYF
TRBJ1-5	NA	few	TRBV7-2	TGTGCCAGCAGCGTATCAGGGGCGCCTGGTCAGCCCCAGCATTTT	CASSVSGAPGQPQHF
TRBJ2-7	NA	many	TRBV2	TGTGCCAGCAGCAGGGGTCGCTCCTACGAGCAGTACTTC	CASSRGRSYEQYF
TRBJ2-7	NA	NA	TRBV28	TGTGCCAGCACCTTGGGGCCTCTTTACGAGCAGTACTTC	CASTLGPLYEQYF
TRBJ2-7	TRBD1	NA	TRBV5-1	TGCGCCAGCAGCTTGGCTACAGGGGGCGCCTACGAGCAGTACTTC	CASSLATGGAYEQYF
TRBJ2-2	TRBD2	NA	TRBV2	TGTGCCAGCAGTGAGGGGCTAGCGGAAGAAACCGGGGAGCTGTTTTTT	CASSEGLAEETGELFF
TRBJ2-1	TRBD2	NA	TRBV6-4	TGTGCCAGCAGTGACAGCGGGAGCTCCTACAATGAGCAGTTCTTC	CASSDSGSSYNEQFF
TRBJ2-7	TRBD2	NA	TRBV15	TGTGCCACCAGCAGAGGCCTAGCGGGAGCGTGGTACGAGCAGTACTTC	CATSRGLAGAWYEQYF
TRBJ2-3	NA	NA	TRBV5-1	TGCGCCAGTTGTCGGCGGGTGGGTGGCACAGATACGCAGTATTTT	CASCRRVGGTDTQYF
TRBJ1-4	NA	NA	TRBV7-9	TGTGCCAGCAGCTTATCTCCTAATGAAAAACTGTTTTTT	CASSLSPNEKLFF
TRBJ2-7	TRBD2	NA	TRBV2	TGTGCCAGCAGTGCGGCGGGAGGGCCCCCCTACGAGCAGTACTTC	CASSAAGGPPYEQYF
TRBJ2-6	NA	NA	TRBV9	TGTGCCAGCACTGGTACCCGGAGATCTGGGGCCAACGTCCTGACTTTC	CASTGTRRSGANVLTF
TRBJ1-2	NA	NA	TRBV5-1	TGCGCCAGCAGCTTGGGATGGCGACGACAGCTTGGTGGCTACACCTTC	CASSLGWRRQLGGYTF
TRBJ1-2	TRBD1	NA	TRBV7-9	TGTGCCAGCAGCCTGGGAGGGACAGCAACTAACTATGGCTACACCTTC	CASSLGGTATNYGYTF
TRBJ1-2	NA	NA	TRBV30	TGTGCCTGGATCCTTCCGGGACTCAAGAGTTCTAACTATGGCTACACCTTC	CAWILPGLKSSNYGYTF
TRBJ2-4	TRBD1	NA	TRBV7-9	TGTGCCAGCAGCCAGGACAGGGGGCTTTATTCTGCCATTCAGTACTTC	CASSQDRGLYSAIQYF
TRBJ2-7	NA	NA	TRBV6-5	TGTGCCAGCAGTTACAGCGCAGGGAGCTCCTACGAGCAGTACTTC	CASSYSAGSSYEQYF
TRBJ1-3	TRBD1	NA	TRBV5-7	TGTGCCAGCAGCTCCGGGACAGGGTACTCTGGAAACACCATATATTTT	CASSSGTGYSGNTIYF
TRBJ2-7	TRBD2	NA	TRBV5-8	TGTGCCAGCAGCTTGGAAGCTAGCGGAATCGGGTACGAGCAGTACTTC	CASSLEASGIGYEQYF
TRBJ2-7	NA	few	TRBV15	TGTGCCACCAGCAGAGATAAGGGGGGGAGCTACGAGCAGTACTTC	CATSRDKGGSYEQYF
TRBJ2-7	TRBD1	NA	TRBV19	TGTGCCAGTAGTTCCCATCGGGGACAGGTAACCTACGAGCAGTACTTC	CASSSHRGQVTYEQYF
TRBJ1-5	NA	NA	TRBV11-3	TGTGCCAGCAGCTTAGCCTCAGGACAGAGCGAAAATCAGCCCCAGCATTTT	CASSLASGQSENQPQHF
TRBJ2-7	NA	once	TRBV28	TGTGCCAGCAGTTTCCCCAGGCTCCTAACCTACGAGCAGTACTTC	CASSFPRLLTYEQYF
TRBJ2-1	NA	NA	TRBV9	TGTGCCAGCAGCGGTGACGGAAGCTCCTACAATGAGCAGTTCTTC	CASSGDGSSYNEQFF
TRBJ2-7	NA	NA	TRBV5-4	TGTGCCAGCAGCGCGGCTACCAGCTCCTACGAGCAGTACTTC	CASSAATSSYEQYF
TRBJ2-3	NA	NA	TRBV19	TGTGCCAGTAGCTCGATACTAAGCGGCACAGATACGCAGTATTTT	CASSSILSGTDTQYF
TRBJ2-2	NA	NA	TRBV5-1	TGCGCCAGCAGCCCCGCCCAGGTTGCCGGGGAGCTGTTTTTT	CASSPAQVAGELFF
TRBJ2-2	NA	NA	TRBV19	TGTGCCAGTAGTATAAACGGGGTAAACACCGGGGAGCTGTTTTTT	CASSINGVNTGELFF
TRBJ2-6	NA	NA	TRBV19	TGTGCCAGTAGTGAATCGTATGGTCCCTTGGGGGGGGCCAACGTCCTGACTTTC	CASSESYGPLGGANVLTF
TRBJ2-7	TRBD1	NA	TRBV27	TGTGCCAGCAGTTTCCTGGGACAGGGGGCCTACGAGCAGTACTTC	CASSFLGQGAYEQYF
TRBJ1-2	TRBD1	many	TRBV5-4	TGTGCCAGCAGCCTATGGGGGACAGGGGATTCCTATGGCTACACCTTC	CASSLWGTGDSYGYTF
TRBJ1-1	TRBD1	NA	TRBV6-6	TGTGCCAGCACCCGTCCCGGGACAGACACTGAAGCTTTCTTT	CASTRPGTDTEAFF